Listed below are T cell receptor beta chains from one sample, sequenced in a study of T-cell reconstitution after alpha-beta-depleted transplantation in children. TCRdb re-called the PCR reads with MiXCR, one entry per CDR3 protein. The sample carries under 450,000 distinct CDR3 sequences, around 15% recorded once. The sequencing used PBMCs, mostly from graft donor cells, collected 360 days after TCRalphabeta/CD19-depleted stem cell transplant. The source of these receptors is a boy under two years old who had a stem cell transplant for Wiskott-Aldrich syndrome, so the T cells may come from the graft donor. Each CDR3 is given with its conserved first and last residue. The D gene is left open where the match is weak. Only part of the rows carry a size: once, few, many, or a class if the clone is expanded.

V gene	J gene	D gene	clone size	CDR3 protein	CDR3 DNA
TRBV29-1	TRBJ2-7	TRBD1	few	CSVRPGTGGSEQYF	TGCAGCGTTCGCCCCGGGACAGGGGGAAGCGAGCAGTACTTC
TRBV7-2	TRBJ2-5	-	few	CASSLARPVQETQYF	TGTGCCAGCAGCTTAGCACGGCCAGTCCAAGAGACCCAGTACTTC
TRBV4-3	TRBJ2-7	-	-	CASSHLALGVHEQYF	TGCGCCAGCAGCCATCTAGCATTGGGGGTCCACGAGCAGTACTTC
TRBV29-1	TRBJ2-5	-	many	CSVGREGETQYF	TGCAGCGTTGGACGGGAAGGGGAGACCCAGTACTTC
TRBV29-1	TRBJ2-5	TRBD1	many	CSERTGNQETQYF	TGCAGCGAGCGGACAGGGAACCAAGAGACCCAGTACTTC
TRBV29-1	TRBJ1-1	-	-	CSGAYLNTEAFF	TGCAGCGGGGCGTATCTGAACACTGAAGCTTTCTTT
TRBV25-1	TRBJ2-4	-	-	CASSEMGLGIQYF	TGTGCCAGCAGTGAAATGGGGTTGGGCATTCAGTACTTC
TRBV20-1	TRBJ1-2	TRBD1	-	CSARVSGGNYGYTF	TGCAGTGCTAGGGTGTCAGGGGGAAACTATGGCTACACCTTC
TRBV2	TRBJ2-3	TRBD1	few	CASRTGVGTDTQYF	TGTGCCAGCAGGACAGGGGTGGGCACAGATACGCAGTATTTT
TRBV2	TRBJ2-5	TRBD1	-	CASRDRGKFGEETQYF	TGTGCCAGCCGGGACAGGGGAAAATTTGGCGAAGAGACCCAGTACTTC
TRBV28	TRBJ2-1	-	-	CASSFYGDRNEQFF	TGTGCCAGCAGTTTCTACGGGGATCGCAATGAGCAGTTCTTC